The 26 T cell receptor beta chains given below trace back to one sample, sequenced in a study of response to subunit inactivated influenza vaccine. TCRdb reanalysed the RT-PCR reads using MiXCR and keeps one entry per CDR3 protein. The sample lists about 650,000 distinct CDR3 sequences, around 15% occurring once. The material sequenced was PBMCs from blood, taken 14 to 15 days before vaccination. Receptors originate from a man aged 50-59 years who received an inactivated influenza vaccine.

This clonotype was seen repeatedly, ten times or more. For the CDR3, the DNA is TGCAGTGCTAGAGGGGTCCAGGGGGGCAATGAGCAGTTCTTC. Residues: CSARGVQGGNEQFF. J is TRBJ2-1 and V is TRBV20-1; D is perhaps TRBD1 (7 bases). CDR3 length: 14 residues. Trimming stripped 1 base from V and 6 bases from J, with 13 bases between. Germline V gene lookup returns CDR1 DFQATT and CDR2 SNEGSKA (reference sequence).

This clonotype was seen more than once but under ten times. V is TRBV29-1 and J is TRBJ1-2, with 9 nucleotides matching TRBD1. The junction had 4 bases not matched to a gene; V was cut back by 7 bases and J by 7 bases. Germline values: CDR1 SQVTM, CDR2 ANQGSEA. This CDR3 has 11 residues. The CDR3 region is CSAGTGFGYTF. The CDR3 region has the DNA TGCAGCGCCGGGACAGGGTTTGGCTACACCTTC.

The chain recombines TRBV11-1 with TRBJ2-3; the D gene is possibly TRBD1 (6 bases). The CDR3 is 16 amino acids. V gave up 2 bases and J gave up 2 bases, with 14 bases separating them. The V gene's germline CDR1 is SGHAT and CDR2 FQDESV (reference sequence). The CDR3 DNA follows: TGTGCCAGCAGCTTATCCGGGACAATCACCACAGATACGCAGTATTTT. It yields the protein CASSLSGTITTDTQYF.

This clonotype was counted a few times. The rearrangement links TRBV15 to TRBJ1-6; D ambiguous. Trimming removed 0 bases from V and 0 bases from J, with 12 bases in between. There are 18 residues in the CDR3. CDR1 is LNHNV and CDR2 is YYDKDF in the germline V gene (reference sequence). Here the CDR3 reads CATSRDKRGSSYNSPLHF. The CDR3 coding sequence is TGTGCCACCAGCAGAGATAAGCGCGGAAGCTCCTATAATTCACCCCTCCACTTT.

This clonotype has only a few counts. The V call is TRBV3-1, the J call TRBJ2-3; D gene unclear. This CDR3 has 14 amino acids. V shed 5 bases and J shed 2 bases, with 11 bases lying between them. CDR1 and CDR2 from the germline V gene are LGHDT and YNNKEL (reference sequence). Written as DNA, the CDR3 is TGTGCCAGCAGCACGACCAGTTCCACAGATACGCAGTATTTT. This encodes CASSTTSSTDTQYF.

The chain uses TRBV7-9 and TRBJ1-2, with unresolved D. V was trimmed by 1 base and J by 4 bases, leaving 13 bases between them. This CDR3 is 15 amino acids long. CDR1 and CDR2 from the germline V gene are SEHNR and FQNEAQ (reference sequence). This CDR3 reads CASSLGEGPFYGYTF. DNA for the CDR3: TGTGCCAGCAGCTTAGGGGAGGGTCCTTTCTATGGCTACACCTTC.

The V and J genes are TRBV27 and TRBJ2-3, with 8 bases aligning to TRBD2. The CDR3 spans 18 residues. Germline trimming cut 3 bases from V and 2 bases from J; bases unmatched to any gene: 13. Per germline, CDR1 MNHEY and CDR2 SMNVEV (reference sequence). The CDR3 sequence is CASSFLGISGDHTDTQYF. Written as DNA, the CDR3 is TGTGCCAGCAGTTTTTTGGGGATTAGCGGGGATCACACAGATACGCAGTATTTT.

This clonotype was counted a few times. The V gene is TRBV3-1, the J gene TRBJ1-4, with D maybe TRBD1 (5 bases). The CDR3 is 16 amino acids. Per germline, CDR1 LGHDT and CDR2 YNNKEL (reference sequence). V was trimmed by 4 bases and J by 2 bases, leaving 14 bases between them. The CDR3 is CASSLHGGSTNEKLFF. Here the CDR3 DNA reads TGTGCCAGCAGCCTCCACGGGGGAAGCACTAATGAAAAACTGTTTTTT.

The chain recombines TRBV3-1 with TRBJ1-2; unclear D gene. There are 15 residues in the CDR3. The V end was cut by 5 bases, the J end by 0 bases, with 13 bases between. CDR1 LGHDT and CDR2 YNNKEL come from the germline V gene (reference sequence). CDR3 loop: CASSSRVRANYGYTF. DNA for the CDR3: TGTGCCAGCAGCTCCCGGGTTAGAGCTAACTATGGCTACACCTTC.

This clonotype was recorded a few times. The rearrangement links TRBV28 to TRBJ2-3; tentatively, D is TRBD1 or TRBD2 (5 bases each). The length of the CDR3 is 16 residues. Germline V lookup: CDR1 MDHEN, CDR2 SYDVKM. V lost 9 bases and J 0 bases, leaving 19 bases between the germline ends. The CDR3 DNA is TGTGCCAGAATGGGGGTTAGCGACGCTAGCACAGATACGCAGTATTTT. It translates to CARMGVSDASTDTQYF.

The genes are TRBV20-1 and TRBJ2-3, with 7 bases lining up with TRBD2. CDR1 DFQATT and CDR2 SNEGSKA come from the germline V gene (reference sequence). CDR3 length equals 13 residues. V was pared by 5 bases and J by 0 bases, with 2 bases of the junction left unmatched. The CDR3 region is CSAGGVSTDTQYF. For the CDR3, the DNA is TGCAGTGCTGGGGGGGTTAGCACAGATACGCAGTATTTT.

This clonotype has a handful of counts. V is TRBV6-1 and J is TRBJ2-1, with D perhaps given as TRBD1 or TRBD2 (5 bases each). Germline assignment: CDR1 MNHNS and CDR2 SASEGT. Trimming left V 6 bases short and J 5 bases short, with 14 bases between. The CDR3 consists of 14 residues. The CDR3 protein is CASRMTGRHNEQFF. CDR3 in DNA: TGTGCCAGCAGAATGACGGGACGCCACAATGAGCAGTTCTTC.

The table lists this clonotype with a few counts. Here the CDR3 DNA reads TGCGCCAGCAGCCCCGCGGGGTGGGAGACCCAGTACTTC. This gives the protein CASSPAGWETQYF. The J gene is TRBJ2-5, the V gene TRBV4-1, with TRBD2 as a possible D gene (6 bases). There are 13 residues in the CDR3. The V end was cut by 4 bases, the J end by 5 bases, with 11 bases between. The germline CDR1 and CDR2 sequences are MGHRA and YSYEKL.

This clonotype was detected many times. The chain combines TRBV20-1 with TRBJ2-1, with a tentative D call TRBD2 (6 bases). Germline V lookup: CDR1 DFQATT, CDR2 SNEGSKA (reference sequence). This CDR3 has 14 residues. Between the trimmed V and J ends, which lost 3 bases and 3 bases, there was a span of 12 bases. The CDR3 loop reads CSASEEGLYNEQFF. CDR3 DNA sequence: TGCAGTGCTAGTGAGGAGGGTCTCTACAATGAGCAGTTCTTC.

The chain recombines TRBV4-3 with TRBJ1-4; 7 bases line up with TRBD1. This CDR3 comprises 16 residues. Looked up from germline, CDR1 is LGHNA and CDR2 is YSLEER. Unmatched junction bases numbered 5, after V lost 4 bases and J lost 0 bases. The CDR3 sequence: CASSRDRLATNEKLFF. The CDR3 nucleotides read TGCGCCAGCAGCCGGGACAGACTTGCAACTAATGAAAAACTGTTTTTT.

This sequence joins TRBV6-5 and TRBJ2-5; D is perhaps TRBD2 (6 bases). The germline V gene has CDR1 MNHEY and CDR2 SVGAGI. V lost 0 bases and J 5 bases, leaving 16 bases between the germline ends. The CDR3 runs to 16 residues. CDR3 protein: CASSYSRLVVRETQYF. CDR3 DNA sequence: TGTGCCAGCAGTTACTCCCGACTAGTGGTCCGGGAGACCCAGTACTTC.

This clonotype was detected a few times. The rearrangement joins TRBV30 to TRBJ2-1; possibly TRBD1 or TRBD2 for D (5 bases each). The germline V gene has CDR1 GTSNPN and CDR2 SVGIG (reference sequence). The CDR3 is 15 residues long. Trimming shortened V by 3 bases and J by 10 bases, and 22 bases separated the two germline ends. The CDR3 loop reads CAWRRPGTSGREQFF. CDR3 bases: TGTGCCTGGAGGCGACCCGGGACCTCGGGGCGAGAGCAGTTCTTC.

Here the CDR3 DNA reads TGTGCCAGCAGTTACTCGGGGGGGGGAGGAGCCAAAAACATTCAGTACTTC. It is translated as CASSYSGGGGAKNIQYF. The rearrangement links TRBV6-5 to TRBJ2-4; 7 nucleotides line up with TRBD2. Per germline, CDR1 MNHEY and CDR2 SVGAGI. V shed 0 bases, J shed 0 bases, and the junction held 5 bases outside the gene matches. The length of the CDR3 is 17 residues.

The chain uses TRBV20-1 and TRBJ2-1; 12 bases agree with TRBD2. Per germline, CDR1 DFQATT and CDR2 SNEGSKA (reference sequence). V was pared by 6 bases and J by 9 bases, with 12 bases of the junction left unmatched. The CDR3 consists of 15 residues. Here the CDR3 reads CSAHPELAGGIEQFF. The CDR3 DNA reads as TGCAGTGCCCACCCCGAACTAGCGGGAGGTATTGAGCAGTTCTTC.

This clonotype was counted many times. V and J are TRBV6-5 and TRBJ1-1; D not resolved. V lost 2 bases, J lost 3 bases, and 7 bases lay in between. Germline V gives CDR1 MNHEY, CDR2 SVGAGI. The CDR3 totals 13 residues. In DNA form, the CDR3 reads TGTGCCAGCAGTTACGGGCCGGACACTGAAGCTTTCTTT. Translation gives CASSYGPDTEAFF.

The chain carries TRBV19 and TRBJ1-1, with D perhaps TRBD1 (6 bases). This CDR3 has 15 amino acids. The germline gives CDR1 LNHDA, CDR2 SQIVND (reference sequence). Trimming removed 3 bases from V and 4 bases from J, with 15 bases in between. The CDR3 sequence: CASSIGGRVVTEAFF. For the CDR3, the DNA is TGTGCCAGTAGTATCGGGGGCCGGGTCGTCACTGAAGCTTTCTTT.

The chain couples TRBV5-5 to TRBJ1-6; 9 nucleotides agree with TRBD1. Germline loops: CDR1 SGHKS, CDR2 YYEKEE (reference sequence). With 4 bases clipped from V and 2 bases from J, the junction kept 1 base outside the gene matches. The length of the CDR3 is 15 residues. The CDR3 DNA sequence: TGTGCCAGCAGCCGGGACAGGGCCTATAATTCACCCCTCCACTTT. The encoded protein is CASSRDRAYNSPLHF.

This clonotype was detected a few times. The V call is TRBV4-1, the J call TRBJ1-6; D is unresolved. The CDR3 is 14 amino acids. Deletions cut 2 bases from V and 9 bases from J, with 11 bases between. Looked up from germline, CDR1 is MGHRA and CDR2 is YSYEKL. CDR3 sequence (DNA): TGCGCCAGCAGCCAACTCCCCCTGGGTTCACCCCTCCACTTT. The encoded protein is CASSQLPLGSPLHF.

The J gene is TRBJ2-7, the V gene TRBV28, with D unclear. The CDR3 is 13 amino acids. Germline V gene sequence: CDR1 MDHEN, CDR2 SYDVKM. V lost 2 bases, J lost 5 bases, and 10 bases lay in between. The CDR3 DNA sequence: TGTGCCAGCAGTTTAGCCCTGACACACGAGCAGTACTTC. Amino acids: CASSLALTHEQYF.

This clonotype was recorded a few times. The chain links TRBV15 to TRBJ2-2; D unclear. CDR1 and CDR2 (germline): LNHNV, YYDKDF (reference sequence). The CDR3 is 16 residues long. Trimming removed 3 bases at V and 5 bases at J, with 16 bases between. CDR3 DNA sequence: TGTGCCACCAGCAGCGGCGACGGTCTTAGGACCGGGGAGCTGTTTTTT. Its protein is CATSSGDGLRTGELFF.

V and J are TRBV12-3 or TRBV12-4 and TRBJ1-5; D is possibly TRBD1 (5 bases). Between the trimmed V and J ends, which lost 5 bases and 4 bases, there was a span of 15 bases. The CDR3 runs to 15 residues. CDR3 region: CASSPRGARNQPQHF. CDR3 in DNA: TGTGCCAGCAGTCCCCGTGGGGCGAGAAATCAGCCCCAGCATTTT.